The 19 T cell receptor beta chains below come from one sample, sequenced in a study of blood T cell repertoires in COVID-19. Some clones are missing from TCRdb's copy, which holds only in-frame ones; the method was immunoSEQ multiplex PCR. This table has over 120,000 clones, approximately 90% appearing once. Material: peripheral blood. The source of these receptors is a woman in her fifties or sixties with active or convalescent COVID-19.

V gene TRBV19 combines with J gene TRBJ1-2; 7 nucleotides agree with TRBD1. The trim removed 3 bases at V and 5 bases at J, leaving 18 bases unmatched. Per the germline V gene, CDR1 is LNHDA and CDR2 is SQIVND (reference sequence). The CDR3 extends over 18 amino acids. CDR3 coding DNA: TGTGCCAGTAGTATGGATCGACAGGGCATTCGGGGGATTTATGGCTACACCTTC. Encoded protein: CASSMDRQGIRGIYGYTF. Full variable domain (outside the CDR3, taken from reference TRBV19 and TRBJ1-2): DGGITQSPKYLFRKEGQNVTLSCEQNLNHDAMYWYRQDPGQGLRLIYYSQIVNDFQKGDIAEGYSVSREKKESFPLTVTSAQKNPTAFYLCASSMDRQGIRGIYGYTFGSGTRLTVV.

The chain carries TRBV7-2 and TRBJ1-2, with D unclear. The CDR3 totals 14 residues. CDR1 is SGHTA and CDR2 is FQGNSA in the germline V gene. Trimming left V 1 base short and J 8 bases short, with 14 bases between. For the CDR3, the DNA is TGTGCCAGCAGCTTAGATCCGGGGATTGGGGGCTACACCTTC. This sequence encodes CASSLDPGIGGYTF. Full variable domain (rest looked up from reference TRBV7-2 and TRBJ1-2): GAGVSQSPSNKVTEKGKDVELRCDPISGHTALYWYRQSLGQGLEFLIYFQGNSAPDKSGLPSDRFSAERTGGSVSTLTIQRTQQEDSAVYLCASSLDPGIGGYTFGSGTRLTVV.

The chain joins TRBV14 to TRBJ2-3; 12 bases agree with TRBD1. Germline V lookup: CDR1 SGHDN, CDR2 FVKESK. The CDR3 is 17 amino acids. With V trimmed by 4 bases and J by 6 bases, 11 bases remained unmatched. The CDR3 reads CASSLRPGQGAGDTQYF. CDR3 in DNA: TGTGCCAGCAGCCTCCGCCCGGGACAGGGGGCGGGGGATACGCAGTATTTT.

This chain joins TRBV6-5 and TRBJ1-1, with TRBD1 identical over 8 bases. CDR3 length: 14 residues. J was trimmed by 5 bases and V by 5 bases; bases with no gene match: 7. Germline values: CDR1 MNHEY, CDR2 SVGAGI. The CDR3 region has the DNA TGTGCCAGCAGTAGGGACAGGCGGGGGACTGAAGCTTTCTTT. Translated, it gives CASSRDRRGTEAFF.

V gene TRBV14 combines with J gene TRBJ1-3; TRBD1 matches 7 bases. J lost 3 bases, V lost 6 bases, and 8 bases had no gene match. The germline CDR1 and CDR2 sequences are SGHDN and FVKESK. The CDR3 contains 15 residues. The CDR3 DNA follows: TGTGCCAGCAGTCAACAGGGGTTCCTTGGAAACACCATATATTTT. Translation: CASSQQGFLGNTIYF.

DNA of the CDR3: TGTGCCACCAGCAGCGGAGACAGGGGTGAGCAGTTCTTC. It translates to CATSSGDRGEQFF. The chain uses TRBV15 and TRBJ2-1, with 8 positions matching TRBD1. CDR1 is LNHNV, CDR2 YYDKDF, per germline (reference sequence). The J segment lost 9 bases and the V segment lost 3 bases, leaving 4 bases of the junction unmatched. The CDR3 consists of 13 residues. Using reference TRBV15 and TRBJ2-1 for the parts outside the CDR3, the full variable domain is DAMVIQNPRYQVTQFGKPVTLSCSQTLNHNVMYWYQQKSSQAPKLLFHYYDKDFNNEADTPDNFQSRRPNTSFCFLDIRSPGLGDTAMYLCATSSGDRGEQFFGPGTRLTVL.

The chain recombines TRBV7-2 with TRBJ2-2; D may be TRBD2 (5 bases). The CDR3 covers 14 residues. Germline V gives CDR1 SGHTA, CDR2 FQGNSA. V lost 3 bases and J 1 base, leaving 6 bases between the germline ends. The CDR3 DNA reads TGTGCCAGCAGCTTTGCGGGGAACACCGGGGAGCTGTTTTTT. Protein product: CASSFAGNTGELFF.

The J gene is TRBJ1-3, the V gene TRBV5-1; 7 bases match TRBD1. Germline V gene sequence: CDR1 SGHRS, CDR2 YFSETQ. This CDR3 spans 16 amino acids. Germline trimming cut 4 bases from V and 2 bases from J; bases unmatched to any gene: 9. CDR3 DNA: TGCGCCAGCAGCGAAGAGGGGACAGCCGCTGGAAACACCATATATTTT. Translation: CASSEEGTAAGNTIYF.

This rearrangement joins TRBV5-1 to TRBJ1-2; D remains unclear. The CDR3 has 13 residues. V was pared by 0 bases and J by 4 bases, with 7 bases between. Germline V gene lookup returns CDR1 SGHRS and CDR2 YFSETQ. The CDR3 spells CASSLDSSYGYTF. The CDR3 nucleotides are TGCGCCAGCAGCTTGGACAGTAGCTATGGCTACACCTTC. Using reference TRBV5-1 and TRBJ1-2 for the parts outside the CDR3, the full variable domain is KAGVTQTPRYLIKTRGQQVTLSCSPISGHRSVSWYQQTPGQGLQFLFEYFSETQRNKGNFPGRFSGRQFSNSRSEMNVSTLELGDSALYLCASSLDSSYGYTFGSGTRLTVV.

V is TRBV6-2 or TRBV6-3 and J is TRBJ2-5, with a possible D match to TRBD1 (5 bases). With 4 bases removed from V and 1 base from J, the gap between germline ends came to 10 bases. CDR3 length equals 14 residues. Germline V gene data show CDR1 as MNHEY and CDR2 as SVGEGT. The DNA of the CDR3 is TGTGCCAGCAGTTTCCCAGGGTCCCAAGAGACCCAGTACTTC. Translated, it gives CASSFPGSQETQYF.

The rearrangement uses TRBV3-1 (or the pseudogene TRBV3-2) and TRBJ2-7; D possibly corresponds to TRBD1 (6 bases). V was shortened by 5 bases and J by 3 bases, with 14 bases between the two germline ends. Germline assignment: CDR1 LGHDT and CDR2 YNNKEL (reference sequence). CDR3 length: 14 residues. For the CDR3, the DNA is TGTGCCAGCAGCGAATACAGGGTCCGCTACGAGCAGTACTTC. Its translation is CASSEYRVRYEQYF.

The J gene is TRBJ1-3, the V gene TRBV7-2; D possibly corresponds to TRBD1 (6 bases). V lost 4 bases and J lost 2, with 9 bases in between. The CDR3 is 14 residues long. Germline V lookup: CDR1 SGHTA, CDR2 FQGNSA. The chain's CDR3 is CASSSGQTGNTIYF. The CDR3 DNA sequence: TGTGCCAGCAGCTCCGGACAGACTGGAAACACCATATATTTT.

The sample holds one count of this clone. J is TRBJ1-1 and V is TRBV4-3; 8 bases are shared with TRBD1. The CDR3 contains 15 residues. Unmatched junction bases numbered 11, after V lost 0 bases and J lost 11 bases. Germline CDR1 LGHNA, CDR2 YSLEER. CDR3 protein: CASSQDQWTGMLAFF. The CDR3 nucleotides read TGCGCCAGCAGCCAAGACCAATGGACAGGGATGTTGGCTTTCTTT.

This clone occurred a few times. This chain links TRBV9 with TRBJ2-2; 7 bases are shared with TRBD1. This CDR3 has 17 residues. Trimming took 1 base from V and 5 from J; bases not matched to a gene: 11. Germline V gene lookup returns CDR1 SGDLS and CDR2 YYNGEE. The CDR3 is CASSVSRDRVDTGELFF. CDR3 coding DNA: TGTGCCAGCAGCGTATCCCGCGACAGGGTGGATACCGGGGAGCTGTTTTTT.

This chain joins TRBV15 and TRBJ2-3; the match to TRBD2 covers 10 bases. Trimming at V came to 1 base and at J to 0 bases, leaving 4 bases not matched to a gene. This CDR3 comprises 17 residues. Germline V lookup: CDR1 LNHNV, CDR2 YYDKDF (reference sequence). CDR3 in DNA: TGTGCCACCAGCAGAGCGACTAGCGGGCTTAGCACAGATACGCAGTATTTT. Protein sequence: CATSRATSGLSTDTQYF.

This clone has just one count. The gene calls are TRBV10-3 and TRBJ1-5; D gene uncertain. Between the trimmed V and J ends, which lost 10 bases and 4 bases, there was a span of 14 bases. Germline lookup yields CDR1 ENHRY and CDR2 SYGVKD. The CDR3 sequence is 13 residues long. The CDR3 loop is CATSSGGNQPQHF. DNA for the CDR3: TGTGCCACCTCATCGGGAGGTAATCAGCCCCAGCATTTT.

This chain joins TRBV5-4 and TRBJ2-7; no definite D call. The CDR3 is 12 residues long. Trimming took off 7 bases at V and 6 bases at J, with 14 bases between the two ends. CDR1 is SGHNT, CDR2 YYREEE, per germline (reference sequence). CDR3 sequence reads: CASGQKSLEQYF. DNA of the CDR3: TGTGCCAGCGGCCAAAAATCGCTCGAGCAGTACTTC. Drawing the rest from reference TRBV5-4 and TRBJ2-7, the complete variable domain is ETGVTQSPTHLIKTRGQQVTLRCSSQSGHNTVSWYQQALGQGPQFIFQYYREEENGRGNFPPRFSGLQFPNYSSELNVNALELDDSALYLCASGQKSLEQYFGPGTRLTVT.

The chain is built from TRBV9 and TRBJ2-1; 10 bases agree with TRBD2. Losses at the gene ends were 0 bases for V and 3 bases for J; bases not matched to a gene: 3. The CDR3 consists of 16 residues. The germline CDR1 and CDR2 sequences are SGDLS and YYNGEE. DNA of the CDR3: TGTGCCAGCAGCGTAGGGGCTAGCGGGGGCTACAATGAGCAGTTCTTC. Translating it yields CASSVGASGGYNEQFF.

This clone has a handful of counts. This chain uses TRBV15 with TRBJ1-1; D perhaps matches TRBD1 (6 bases). The germline V gene has CDR1 LNHNV and CDR2 YYDKDF (reference sequence). The CDR3 totals 15 residues. The V end was cut by 6 bases, the J end by 4 bases, with 18 bases between. The CDR3 nucleotides are TGTGCCACCAGGACAGGATCTAGGTGGGCCACTGAAGCTTTCTTT. This codes for CATRTGSRWATEAFF.